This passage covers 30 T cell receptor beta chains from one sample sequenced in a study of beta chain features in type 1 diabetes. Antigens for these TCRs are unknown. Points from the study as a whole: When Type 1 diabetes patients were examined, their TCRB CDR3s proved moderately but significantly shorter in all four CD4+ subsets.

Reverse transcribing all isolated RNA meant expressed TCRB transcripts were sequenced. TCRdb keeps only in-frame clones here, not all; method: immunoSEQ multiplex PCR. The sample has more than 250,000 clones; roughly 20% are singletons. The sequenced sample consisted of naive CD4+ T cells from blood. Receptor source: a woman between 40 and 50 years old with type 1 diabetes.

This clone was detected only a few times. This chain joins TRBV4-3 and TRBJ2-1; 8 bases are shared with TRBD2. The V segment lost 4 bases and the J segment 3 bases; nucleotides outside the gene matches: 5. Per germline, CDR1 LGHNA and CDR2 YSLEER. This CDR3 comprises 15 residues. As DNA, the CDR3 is TGCGCCAGCAGCCCGGGAGGGCACAACTACAATGAGCAGTTCTTC. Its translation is CASSPGGHNYNEQFF.

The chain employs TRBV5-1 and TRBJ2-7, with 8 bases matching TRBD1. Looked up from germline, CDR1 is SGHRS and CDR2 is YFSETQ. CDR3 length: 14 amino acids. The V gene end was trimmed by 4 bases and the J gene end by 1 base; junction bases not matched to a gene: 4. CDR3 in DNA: TGCGCCAGCAGCACTCAGGGGGCTTCCTACGAGCAGTACTTC. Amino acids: CASSTQGASYEQYF.

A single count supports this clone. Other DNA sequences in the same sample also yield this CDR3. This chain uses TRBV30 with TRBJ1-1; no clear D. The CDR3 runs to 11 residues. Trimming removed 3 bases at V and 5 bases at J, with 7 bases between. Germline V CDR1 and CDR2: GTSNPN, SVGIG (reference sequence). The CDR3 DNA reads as TGTGCCTGGAGGGGAGGTACTGAAGCTTTCTTT. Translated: CAWRGGTEAFF.

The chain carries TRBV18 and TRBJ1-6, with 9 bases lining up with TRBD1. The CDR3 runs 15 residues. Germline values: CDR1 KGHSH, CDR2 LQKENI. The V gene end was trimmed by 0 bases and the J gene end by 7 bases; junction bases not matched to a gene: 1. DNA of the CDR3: TGTGCCAGCTCACCACCGGGACAGGGAAATTCACCCCTCCACTTT. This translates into CASSPPGQGNSPLHF.

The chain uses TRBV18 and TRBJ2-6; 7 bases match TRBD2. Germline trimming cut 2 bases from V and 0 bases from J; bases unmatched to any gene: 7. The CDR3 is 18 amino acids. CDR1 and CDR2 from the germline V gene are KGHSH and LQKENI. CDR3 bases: TGTGCCAGCTCACCAGTGGCGGGGGAGCTCTCTGGGGCCAACGTCCTGACTTTC. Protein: CASSPVAGELSGANVLTF.

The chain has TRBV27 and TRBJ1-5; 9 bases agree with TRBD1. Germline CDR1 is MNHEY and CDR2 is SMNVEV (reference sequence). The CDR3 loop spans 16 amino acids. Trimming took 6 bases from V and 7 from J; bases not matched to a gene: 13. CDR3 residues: CASSPRTGVFYQPQHF. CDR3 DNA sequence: TGTGCCAGCAGCCCAAGGACAGGGGTGTTCTACCAGCCCCAGCATTTT.

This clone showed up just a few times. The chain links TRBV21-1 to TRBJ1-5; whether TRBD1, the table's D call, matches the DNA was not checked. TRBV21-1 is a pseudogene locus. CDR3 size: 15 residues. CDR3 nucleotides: TGTGCCAGCAGCACAGGAGGGACAGGCCATCAGCCCCAGCATTTT. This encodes CASSTGGTGHQPQHF.

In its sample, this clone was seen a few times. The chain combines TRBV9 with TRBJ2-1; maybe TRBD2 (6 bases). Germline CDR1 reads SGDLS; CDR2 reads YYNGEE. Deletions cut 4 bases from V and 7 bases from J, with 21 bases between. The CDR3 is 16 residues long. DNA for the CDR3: TGTGCCAGCAGCCTTGTCCCCGCGGGAACAATGAATGAGCAGTTCTTC. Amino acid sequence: CASSLVPAGTMNEQFF. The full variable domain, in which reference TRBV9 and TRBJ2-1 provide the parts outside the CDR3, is DSGVTQTPKHLITATGQRVTLRCSPRSGDLSVYWYQQSLDQGLQFLIQYYNGEERAKGNILERFSAQQFPDLHSELNLSSLELGDSALYFCASSLVPAGTMNEQFFGPGTRLTVL.

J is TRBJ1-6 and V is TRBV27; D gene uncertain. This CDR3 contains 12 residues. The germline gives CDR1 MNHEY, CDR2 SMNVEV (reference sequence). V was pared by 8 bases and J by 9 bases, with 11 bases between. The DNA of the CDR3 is TGTGCCAGCCGGAGGGTTGGTTCACCCCTCCACTTT. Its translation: CASRRVGSPLHF.

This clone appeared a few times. The CDR3 sequence is CASSPRFQRYQETQYF. The CDR3 nucleotides read TGTGCCAGCAGCCCAAGGTTCCAGCGCTACCAAGAGACCCAGTACTTC. This sequence joins TRBV9 and TRBJ2-5; D unclear. CDR3 length: 16 amino acids. The V end was cut by 4 bases, the J end by 0 bases, with 16 bases between. CDR1 SGDLS and CDR2 YYNGEE come from the germline V gene.

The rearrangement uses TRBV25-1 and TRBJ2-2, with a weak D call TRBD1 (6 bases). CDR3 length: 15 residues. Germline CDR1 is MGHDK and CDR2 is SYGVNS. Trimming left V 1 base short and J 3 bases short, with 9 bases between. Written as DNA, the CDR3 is TGTGCCAGCAGTGAATGGGGGCACGACACCGGGGAGCTGTTTTTT. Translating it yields CASSEWGHDTGELFF.

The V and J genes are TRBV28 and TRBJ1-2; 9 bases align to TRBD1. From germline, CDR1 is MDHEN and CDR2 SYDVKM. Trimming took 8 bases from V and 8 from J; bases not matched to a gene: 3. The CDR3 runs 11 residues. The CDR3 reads CASGTGYGYTF. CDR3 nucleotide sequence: TGTGCCAGCGGGACAGGGTACGGCTACACCTTC.

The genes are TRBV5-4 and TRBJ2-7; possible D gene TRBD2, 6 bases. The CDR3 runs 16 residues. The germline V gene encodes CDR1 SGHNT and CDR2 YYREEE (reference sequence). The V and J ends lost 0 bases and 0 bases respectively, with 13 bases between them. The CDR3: CASSLAGLRNSYEQYF. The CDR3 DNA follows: TGTGCCAGCAGCTTGGCGGGACTCAGGAACTCCTACGAGCAGTACTTC.

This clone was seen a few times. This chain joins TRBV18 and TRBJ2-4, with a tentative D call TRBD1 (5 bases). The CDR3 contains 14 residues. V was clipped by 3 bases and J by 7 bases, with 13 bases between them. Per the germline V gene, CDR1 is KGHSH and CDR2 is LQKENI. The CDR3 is CASSPRQGGNIQYF. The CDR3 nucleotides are TGTGCCAGCTCACCTAGGCAGGGTGGCAACATTCAGTACTTC.

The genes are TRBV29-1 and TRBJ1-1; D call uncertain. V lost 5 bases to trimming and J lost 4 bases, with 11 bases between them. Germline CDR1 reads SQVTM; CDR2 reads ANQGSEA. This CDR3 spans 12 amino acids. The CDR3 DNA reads TGCAGCGTTTTTTCAAGCCGCACTGAAGCTTTCTTT. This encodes CSVFSSRTEAFF. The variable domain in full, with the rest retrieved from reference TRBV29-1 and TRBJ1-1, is SAVISQKPSRDICQRGTSLTIQCQVDSQVTMMFWYRQQPGQSLTLIATANQGSEATYESGFVIDKFPISRPNLTFSTLTVSNMSPEDSSIYLCSVFSSRTEAFFGQGTRLTVV.

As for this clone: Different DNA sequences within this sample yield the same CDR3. The CDR3 region has the DNA TGTGCCAGCAGTTCAGATCAGCCCCAGCATTTT. This sequence encodes CASSSDQPQHF. The rearrangement joins TRBV28 to TRBJ1-5, with D unclear. This CDR3 is 11 amino acids long. The germline V and J ends were trimmed by 4 bases and 5 bases, with 3 bases remaining between them. Germline values: CDR1 MDHEN, CDR2 SYDVKM.

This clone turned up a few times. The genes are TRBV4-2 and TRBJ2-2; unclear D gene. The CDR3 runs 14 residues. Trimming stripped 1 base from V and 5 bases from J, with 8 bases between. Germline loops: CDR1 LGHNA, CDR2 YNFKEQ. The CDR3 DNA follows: TGTGCCAGCAGCCAAGCCAGGCAGACCGGGGAGCTGTTTTTT. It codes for CASSQARQTGELFF.

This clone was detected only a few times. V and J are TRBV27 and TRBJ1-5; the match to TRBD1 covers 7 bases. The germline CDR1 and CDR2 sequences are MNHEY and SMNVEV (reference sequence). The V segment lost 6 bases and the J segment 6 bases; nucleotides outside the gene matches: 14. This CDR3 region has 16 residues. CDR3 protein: CASSPGTVRRLQPQHF. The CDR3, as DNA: TGTGCCAGCAGCCCCGGGACAGTACGGCGTCTTCAGCCCCAGCATTTT.

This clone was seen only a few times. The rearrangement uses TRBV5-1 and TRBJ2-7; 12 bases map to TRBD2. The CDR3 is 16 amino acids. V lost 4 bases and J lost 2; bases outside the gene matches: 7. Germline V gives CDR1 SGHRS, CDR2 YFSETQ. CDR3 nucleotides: TGCGCCAGCAGCACAACTAGCGGGAGGTCCCCCTACGAGCAGTACTTC. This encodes CASSTTSGRSPYEQYF.

The CDR3 sequence: CASSLQGTANTEAFF. The CDR3 DNA reads TGTGCCAGCAGCTTACAAGGGACAGCGAACACTGAAGCTTTCTTT. J is TRBJ1-1 and V is TRBV7-2; 7 nucleotides agree with TRBD1. V shed 2 bases, J shed 1 base, and the junction held 4 bases outside the gene matches. Germline CDR1 reads SGHTA; CDR2 reads FQGNSA. This CDR3 contains 15 residues.

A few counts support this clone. The CDR3 nucleotides read TGCGCCAGCAGCTTGGGGACAGGAGCCACCGGATCGCGTGTTGGCTACACCTTC. Translated, it gives CASSLGTGATGSRVGYTF. The V gene is TRBV5-1, the J gene TRBJ1-2, with 7 bases aligning to TRBD1. Germline-derived CDR1 and CDR2 are SGHRS and YFSETQ. CDR3 length: 18 amino acids. Unmatched junction bases numbered 18, after V lost 0 bases and J lost 7 bases. The full variable domain, completed using reference TRBV5-1 and TRBJ1-2, is KAGVTQTPRYLIKTRGQQVTLSCSPISGHRSVSWYQQTPGQGLQFLFEYFSETQRNKGNFPGRFSGRQFSNSRSEMNVSTLELGDSALYLCASSLGTGATGSRVGYTFGSGTRLTVV.

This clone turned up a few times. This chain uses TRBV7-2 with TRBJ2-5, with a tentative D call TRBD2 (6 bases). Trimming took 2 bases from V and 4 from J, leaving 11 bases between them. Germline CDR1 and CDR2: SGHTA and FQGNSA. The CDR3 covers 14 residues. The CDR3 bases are TGTGCCAGCAGCTTACAGGTCGGGGGAGAGACCCAGTACTTC. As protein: CASSLQVGGETQYF.

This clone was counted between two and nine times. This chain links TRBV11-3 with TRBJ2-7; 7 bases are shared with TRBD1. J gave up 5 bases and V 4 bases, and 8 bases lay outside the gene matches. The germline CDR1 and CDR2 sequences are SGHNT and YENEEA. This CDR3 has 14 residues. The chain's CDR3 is CASSSGTEDDEQYF. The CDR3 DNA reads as TGTGCCAGCAGCTCCGGGACAGAGGATGACGAGCAGTACTTC. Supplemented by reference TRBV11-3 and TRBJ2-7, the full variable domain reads EAGVVQSPRYKIIEKKQPVAFWCNPISGHNTLYWYLQNLGQGPELLIRYENEEAVDDSQLPKDRFSAERLKGVDSTLKIQPAELGDSAVYLCASSSGTEDDEQYFGPGTRLTVT.

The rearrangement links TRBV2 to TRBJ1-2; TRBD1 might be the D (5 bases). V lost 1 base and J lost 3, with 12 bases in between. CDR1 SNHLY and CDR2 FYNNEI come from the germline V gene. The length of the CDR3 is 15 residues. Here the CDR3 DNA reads TGTGCCAGCAGTGAAGGTGGGGGGTTCCACTATGGCTACACCTTC. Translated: CASSEGGGFHYGYTF.

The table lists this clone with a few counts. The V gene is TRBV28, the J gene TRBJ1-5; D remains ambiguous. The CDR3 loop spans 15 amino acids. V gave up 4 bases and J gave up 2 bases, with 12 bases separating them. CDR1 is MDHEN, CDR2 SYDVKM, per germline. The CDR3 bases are TGTGCCAGCAGTTCGGCGGGAGAAGGCAATCAGCCCCAGCATTTT. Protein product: CASSSAGEGNQPQHF.

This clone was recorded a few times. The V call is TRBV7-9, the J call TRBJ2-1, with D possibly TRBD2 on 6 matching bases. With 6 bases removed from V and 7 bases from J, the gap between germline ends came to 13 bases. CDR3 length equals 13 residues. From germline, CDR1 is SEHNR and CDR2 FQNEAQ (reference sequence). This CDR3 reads CASSPGTPNEQFF. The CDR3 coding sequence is TGTGCCAGCAGTCCCGGGACTCCTAATGAGCAGTTCTTC.

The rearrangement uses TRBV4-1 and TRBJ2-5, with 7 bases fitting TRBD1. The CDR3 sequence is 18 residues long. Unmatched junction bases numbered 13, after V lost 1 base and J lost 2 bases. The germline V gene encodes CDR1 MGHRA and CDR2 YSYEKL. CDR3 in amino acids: CASSQGNRADRTQETQYF. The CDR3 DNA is TGCGCCAGCAGCCAAGGGAATAGGGCGGACAGGACACAAGAGACCCAGTACTTC.

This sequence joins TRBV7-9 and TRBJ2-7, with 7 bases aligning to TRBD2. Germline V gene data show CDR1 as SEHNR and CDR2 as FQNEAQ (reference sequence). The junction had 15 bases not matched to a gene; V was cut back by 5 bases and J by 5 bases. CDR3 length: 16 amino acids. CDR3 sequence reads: CASSQGEGMRGNEQYF. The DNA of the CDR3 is TGTGCCAGCAGCCAAGGGGAGGGTATGAGAGGCAACGAGCAGTACTTC. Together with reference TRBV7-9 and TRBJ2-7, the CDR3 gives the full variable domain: DTGVSQNPRHKITKRGQNVTFRCDPISEHNRLYWYRQTLGQGPEFLTYFQNEAQLEKSRLLSDRFSAERPKGSFSTLEIQRTEQGDSAMYLCASSQGEGMRGNEQYFGPGTRLTVT.

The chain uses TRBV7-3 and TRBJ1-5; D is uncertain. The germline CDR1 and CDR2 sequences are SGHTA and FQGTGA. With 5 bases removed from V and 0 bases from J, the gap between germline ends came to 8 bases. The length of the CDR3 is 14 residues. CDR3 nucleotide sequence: TGTGCCAGCAGCAAGAGGTATAGCAATCAGCCCCAGCATTTT. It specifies CASSKRYSNQPQHF.

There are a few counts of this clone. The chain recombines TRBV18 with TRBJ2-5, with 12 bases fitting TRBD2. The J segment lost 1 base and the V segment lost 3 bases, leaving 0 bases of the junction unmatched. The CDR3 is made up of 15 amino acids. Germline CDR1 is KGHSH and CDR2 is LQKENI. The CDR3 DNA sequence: TGTGCCAGCTCACCGGGACTAGCGGGCCAAGAGACCCAGTACTTC. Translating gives CASSPGLAGQETQYF.